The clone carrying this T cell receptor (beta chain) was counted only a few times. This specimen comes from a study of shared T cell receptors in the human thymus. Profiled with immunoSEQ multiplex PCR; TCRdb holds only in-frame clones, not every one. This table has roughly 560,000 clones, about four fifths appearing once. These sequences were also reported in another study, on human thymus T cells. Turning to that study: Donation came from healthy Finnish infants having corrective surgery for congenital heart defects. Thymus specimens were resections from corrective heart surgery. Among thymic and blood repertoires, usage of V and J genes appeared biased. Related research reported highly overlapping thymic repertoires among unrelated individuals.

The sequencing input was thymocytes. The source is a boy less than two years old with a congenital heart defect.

The CDR3 loop reads CASSIKPKVGQAYEQYF. CDR3 in DNA: TGTGCCAGTAGTATAAAGCCCAAGGTGGGACAGGCCTACGAGCAGTACTTC. The V call is TRBV19, the J call TRBJ2-7, with TRBD1 matching 8 bases. Germline loops: CDR1 LNHDA, CDR2 SQIVND (reference sequence). J lost 2 bases, V lost 2 bases, and 11 bases had no gene match. The CDR3 is 17 residues long. Full variable domain (remainder filled in from reference TRBV19 and TRBJ2-7): DGGITQSPKYLFRKEGQNVTLSCEQNLNHDAMYWYRQDPGQGLRLIYYSQIVNDFQKGDIAEGYSVSREKKESFPLTVTSAQKNPTAFYLCASSIKPKVGQAYEQYFGPGTRLTVT.